This T cell receptor (beta chain) was captured in a study of blood T cells in healthy people across ages. Study summary: When template switching was applied, about one barcoded beta molecule was captured per two T cells.

The authors ran a second PCR of roughly 6 to 12 cycles using a sample-barcoded 5' primer and a J-beta primer mix. TCRdb re-analysed the 5' RACE reads in MiXCR, keeping a single row per CDR3 protein. The sample yields over 1,500,000 distinct CDR3 sequences, about two fifths seen once. Points from the study as a whole: Underestimates were what the diversity estimates from one million T cells were considered to be. A greater number of naive CD4+ cells and higher diversity distinguished long-lived donors from aged donors.

This CDR3 is built from 17 residues. Concerning this clonotype: Its antigen remains unknown.

Each donor was a healthy Caucasian individual from Russia, aged roughly 6 to 90. This chain uses TRBV21-1 with TRBJ2-7; the table names TRBD2, a call not compared with the DNA. TRBV21-1 is a pseudogene. The material sequenced was blood. The sequence came from a human donor in good health. CDR3: CASSTVRTSGTDYEQYF. The CDR3 DNA sequence: TGTGCCAGCAGCACCGTCCGGACTAGCGGGACCGACTACGAGCAGTACTTC.